This T cell receptor beta chain was recovered during a study of blood T cells in healthy people across ages. Study outcomes and limitations: With age, beta diversity per million T cells declined roughly linearly, significantly by 30 to 50.

A J-beta primer mix and a sample-barcoded 5' primer were used in a second PCR of about 6 to 12 cycles. TCRdb fed the 5' RACE reads into MiXCR, producing one record per CDR3 protein. The table lists over a million distinct CDR3 sequences, 40% to 50% of them singletons. Peripheral blood was drawn, about 10 milliliters per donor. Losses at the gene ends were 5 bases for V and 3 bases for J; bases not matched to a gene: 10. Germline CDR1 reads SNHLY; CDR2 reads FYNNEI. This CDR3 spans 16 amino acids. About this clonotype itself: Its antigen is still unknown.

The chain is built from TRBV2 and TRBJ2-1; 7 bases line up with TRBD2. Source material: blood. The TCR comes from a woman between 18 and 29 years old in good health. In nucleotides, the CDR3 is TGTGCCAGCAGTTCCAAGGGAGGGACTCACTACAATGAGCAGTTCTTC. As protein: CASSSKGGTHYNEQFF.